This entry concerns a single T cell receptor beta chain. The method was immunoSEQ multiplex PCR; TCRdb's version includes in-frame clones alone and lacks a portion of them. The sample has 34,000 or so clones, approximately 91% seen once. This record belongs to a study of blood T cell repertoires in COVID-19. The source is a man in his sixties with active or convalescent COVID-19. Input material: peripheral blood.

CDR3 nucleotide sequence: TGTGCCAGCAGCTTGGTGGGGGCTGCTACAAAGCAGTACTTC. Amino acids: CASSLVGAATKQYF. This chain uses TRBV5-4 with TRBJ2-7; D is perhaps TRBD1 (6 bases). V was cut by 0 bases and J by 8 bases, with 15 bases left in between. CDR1 is SGHNT, CDR2 YYREEE, per germline (reference sequence). CDR3 length equals 14 residues. Filled out from reference TRBV5-4 and TRBJ2-7, the complete variable domain reads ETGVTQSPTHLIKTRGQQVTLRCSSQSGHNTVSWYQQALGQGPQFIFQYYREEENGRGNFPPRFSGLQFPNYSSELNVNALELDDSALYLCASSLVGAATKQYFGPGTRLTVT.